This T cell receptor (beta chain) derives from a study of Ad26.COV2.S vaccination and SARS-CoV-2 variants. Looking at the study overall: Ad26.COV2.S, an intramuscular injection, was given once or twice 56 days apart.

Indicated treatment: some 20 received Ad26.COV2.S at low or high dose, single or two shots; about 5 received placebo; per-sample allocation not given. The samples were gathered on day 63 after the first injection of vaccine or placebo. TCRdb keeps only in-frame clones here, not all; method: immunoSEQ multiplex PCR. The repertoire holds roughly 410,000 clones, with 83% as singletons. The receptor comes from a person aged 18-65 years who received the Ad26.COV2.S COVID-19 vaccine or a placebo. Sample: peripheral blood, taken in a trial of Ad26.COV2.S vaccine versus placebo.

This CDR3 is CASSIVGAPSPAQHF. CDR3 in DNA: TGTGCCAGTAGTATAGTTGGGGCCCCATCTCCGGCCCAGCATTTT. V and J are TRBV19 and TRBJ1-5, with a possible D match to TRBD1 (5 bases). Germline V gene lookup returns CDR1 LNHDA and CDR2 SQIVND (reference sequence). V shed 1 base and J shed 11 bases, with 18 bases lying between them. The CDR3 spans 15 residues.